The clone carrying this T cell receptor (beta chain) has only a few counts. What it binds is not known. PCR primers comprised 60 Vbeta and 13 Jbeta primers. This table comes from immunoSEQ multiplex PCR, and its TCRdb copy is limited to in-frame clones, with some not included. The table lists just under 95,000 clones, more than 60% of them singletons. CDR1 ENHRY and CDR2 SYGVKD come from the germline V gene. The CDR3 consists of 15 residues. Trimming cost V 9 bases and J 5 bases, with 19 bases left between them. This sample is part of a study of cytomegalovirus exposure and HLA in healthy donors. Across the study: There were several hundred genotyped donors. Of these, 81% fell in the genetic ancestry cluster associated with self-reported Caucasian donors. Study-wide results and caveats: Researchers reported in a later analysis that a missense DCLRE1C variant was tied to TCR beta V- and J-gene trimming. An analysis that was carried out later associated 15,000 to 20,000 TCR beta sequences with HLA alleles at 0.05 false discovery rate.

The chain has TRBV10-3 and TRBJ1-4; a possible D gene is TRBD1 (5 bases). This clonotype was sampled from a man aged 50 or older in good health and CMV-seropositive. Sequenced material: PBMCs. Written as DNA, the CDR3 is TGTGCCATGCGGGCGGGGCAGTCTCCAAATGAAAAACTGTTTTTT. Translating it yields CAMRAGQSPNEKLFF.